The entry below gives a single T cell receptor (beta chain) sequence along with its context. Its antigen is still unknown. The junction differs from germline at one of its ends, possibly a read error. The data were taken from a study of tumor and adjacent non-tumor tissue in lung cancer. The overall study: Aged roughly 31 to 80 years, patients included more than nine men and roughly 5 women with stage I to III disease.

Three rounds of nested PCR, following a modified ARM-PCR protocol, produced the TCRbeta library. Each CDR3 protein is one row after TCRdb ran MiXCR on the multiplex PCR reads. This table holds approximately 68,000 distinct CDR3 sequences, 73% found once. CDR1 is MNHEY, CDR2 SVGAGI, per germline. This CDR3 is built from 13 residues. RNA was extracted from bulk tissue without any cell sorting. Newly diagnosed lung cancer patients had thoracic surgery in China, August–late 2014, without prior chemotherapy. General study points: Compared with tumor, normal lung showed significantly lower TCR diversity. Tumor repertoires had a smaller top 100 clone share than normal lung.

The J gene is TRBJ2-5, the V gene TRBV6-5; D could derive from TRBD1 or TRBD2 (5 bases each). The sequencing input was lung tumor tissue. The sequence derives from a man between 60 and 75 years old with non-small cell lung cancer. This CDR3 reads CARSWDGMETHYF. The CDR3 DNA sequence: TGTGCCAGATCCTGGGACGGGATGGAGACCCACTACTTC.